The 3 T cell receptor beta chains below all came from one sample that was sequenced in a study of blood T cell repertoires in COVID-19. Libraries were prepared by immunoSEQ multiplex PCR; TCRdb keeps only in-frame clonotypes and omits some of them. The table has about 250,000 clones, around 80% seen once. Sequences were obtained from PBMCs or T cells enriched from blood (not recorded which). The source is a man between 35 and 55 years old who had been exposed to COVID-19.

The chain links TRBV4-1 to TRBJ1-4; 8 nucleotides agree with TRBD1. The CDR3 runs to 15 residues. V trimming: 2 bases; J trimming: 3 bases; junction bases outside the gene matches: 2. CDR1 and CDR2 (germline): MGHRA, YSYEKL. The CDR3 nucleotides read TGCGCCAGCAGCCAACAGACAGGGGCTAATGAAAAACTGTTTTTT. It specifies CASSQQTGANEKLFF.

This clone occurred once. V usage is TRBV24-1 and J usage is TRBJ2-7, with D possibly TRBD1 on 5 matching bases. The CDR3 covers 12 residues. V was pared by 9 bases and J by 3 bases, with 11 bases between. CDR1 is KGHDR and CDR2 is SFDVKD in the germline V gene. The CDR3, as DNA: TGTGCCACCCAGGGTGTAGGCTACGAGCAGTACTTC. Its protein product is CATQGVGYEQYF.

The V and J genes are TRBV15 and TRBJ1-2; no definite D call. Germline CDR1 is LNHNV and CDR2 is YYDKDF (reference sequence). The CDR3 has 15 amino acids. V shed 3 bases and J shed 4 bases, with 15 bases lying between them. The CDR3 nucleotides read TGTGCCACCAGCAGGACATATACGTCGCCCTATGGCTACACCTTC. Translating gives CATSRTYTSPYGYTF.